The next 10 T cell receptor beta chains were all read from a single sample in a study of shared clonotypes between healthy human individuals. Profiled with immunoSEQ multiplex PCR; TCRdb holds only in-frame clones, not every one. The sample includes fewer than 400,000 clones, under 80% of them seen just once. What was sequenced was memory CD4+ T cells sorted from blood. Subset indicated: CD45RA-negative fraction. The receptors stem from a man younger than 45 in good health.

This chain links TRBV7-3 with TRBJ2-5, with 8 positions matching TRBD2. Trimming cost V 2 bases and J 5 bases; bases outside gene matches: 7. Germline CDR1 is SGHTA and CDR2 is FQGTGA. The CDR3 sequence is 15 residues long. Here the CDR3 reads CASSLAGGFVETQYF. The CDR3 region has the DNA TGTGCCAGCAGCTTAGCGGGAGGATTTGTCGAGACCCAGTACTTC.

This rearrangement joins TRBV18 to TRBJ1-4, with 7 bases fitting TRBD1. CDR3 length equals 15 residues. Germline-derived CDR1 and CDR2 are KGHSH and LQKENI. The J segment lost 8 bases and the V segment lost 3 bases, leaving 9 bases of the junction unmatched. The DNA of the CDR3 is TGTGCCAGCTCACCTCCGGGACAGTCGGGAGAAAAACTGTTTTTT. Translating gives CASSPPGQSGEKLFF.

The CDR3 region is CASSSQSGNEQFF. In nucleotides, the CDR3 is TGTGCCAGCAGCTCCCAGAGTGGGAATGAGCAGTTCTTC. The rearrangement uses TRBV7-9 and TRBJ2-1; D is uncertain. Trimming took 4 bases from V and 7 from J, leaving 11 bases between them. This CDR3 is built from 13 residues. Germline loops: CDR1 SEHNR, CDR2 FQNEAQ (reference sequence).

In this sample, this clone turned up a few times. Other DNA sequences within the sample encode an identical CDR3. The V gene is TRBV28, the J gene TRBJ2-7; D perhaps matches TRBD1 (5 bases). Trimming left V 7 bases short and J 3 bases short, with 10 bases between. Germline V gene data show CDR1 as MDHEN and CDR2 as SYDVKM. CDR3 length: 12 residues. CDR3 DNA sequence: TGTGCCAGCACTGGGCAGGGCTACGAGCAGTACTTC. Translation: CASTGQGYEQYF.

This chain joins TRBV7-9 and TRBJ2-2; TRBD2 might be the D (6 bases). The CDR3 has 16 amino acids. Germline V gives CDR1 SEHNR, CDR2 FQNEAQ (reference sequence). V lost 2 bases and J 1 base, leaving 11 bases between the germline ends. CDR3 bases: TGTGCCAGCAGCTTATTCCGCGGGAAGAACACCGGGGAGCTGTTTTTT. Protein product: CASSLFRGKNTGELFF.

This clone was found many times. CDR3 region: CASSSPGIEEQFF. CDR3 nucleotides: TGTGCCAGCAGCTCCCCGGGGATTGAGGAGCAGTTCTTC. The chain combines TRBV5-6 with TRBJ2-1; a weak D match, TRBD2 (5 bases). The CDR3 has 13 residues. The V end lost 3 bases, the J end lost 10 bases, and 14 bases lay between the germline ends. The germline gives CDR1 SGHDT, CDR2 YYEEEE.

The CDR3 sequence: CASSLVFYGTVKGEQYF. The CDR3 DNA is TGTGCCAGCAGCTTGGTATTTTATGGGACAGTGAAGGGCGAGCAGTACTTC. The J gene is TRBJ2-7, the V gene TRBV5-8, with TRBD1 identical over 7 bases. CDR1 and CDR2 from the germline V gene are SGHTS and YDEGEE. Unmatched junction bases numbered 15, after V lost 0 bases and J lost 6 bases. CDR3 length equals 17 residues.

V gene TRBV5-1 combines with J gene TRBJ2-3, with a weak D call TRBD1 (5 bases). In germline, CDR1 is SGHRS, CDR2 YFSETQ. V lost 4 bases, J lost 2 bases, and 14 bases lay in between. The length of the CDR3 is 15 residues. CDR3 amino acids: CASSVDTPSTDTQYF. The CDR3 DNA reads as TGCGCCAGCAGCGTGGACACCCCTTCCACAGATACGCAGTATTTT.

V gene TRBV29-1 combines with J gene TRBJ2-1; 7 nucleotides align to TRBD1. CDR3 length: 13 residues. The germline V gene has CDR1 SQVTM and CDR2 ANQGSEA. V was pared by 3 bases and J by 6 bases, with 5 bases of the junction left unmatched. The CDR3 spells CSVDQGVSNEQFF. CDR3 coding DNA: TGCAGCGTTGACCAGGGGGTTTCCAATGAGCAGTTCTTC.

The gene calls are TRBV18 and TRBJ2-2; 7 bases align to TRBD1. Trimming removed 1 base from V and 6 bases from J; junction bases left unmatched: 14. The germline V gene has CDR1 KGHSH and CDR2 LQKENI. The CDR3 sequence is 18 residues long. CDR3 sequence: CASSPLSPGRGGAGELFF. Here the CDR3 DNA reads TGTGCCAGCTCACCACTCTCTCCGGGGCGAGGGGGCGCCGGGGAGCTGTTTTTT.